The subject of this entry is one T cell receptor (beta chain). Its target is not known. This sample was included in a study of shared clonotypes between healthy human individuals. Study information: Every donor yielded three CD4 naive, three CD4 memory, two CD8 naive and one CD8 memory plate. General observations from the study: Limited genetic and exposure-history diversity came from having few donors.

Germline V gene sequence: CDR1 SGHNT, CDR2 YYREEE (reference sequence). This CDR3 is built from 14 residues. Trimming took 4 bases from V and 1 from J, leaving 12 bases between them. The study ran the assay at deep level. Method: immunoSEQ multiplex PCR; TCRdb's copy keeps in-frame clones and lacks some. The table has 2 million or so clones, approximately 94% seen once. Naive CD8 cells lacked CD45RO and underwent positive selection for CCR7, leaving out terminally differentiated effector memory CD45RA+ cells. The study enrolled healthy HIV-negative adults without recent acute infections or vaccinations as donors.

The sequence came from a man aged 18 to 35 in good health. V usage is TRBV5-4 and J usage is TRBJ2-7, with D possibly matching TRBD1 (8 bases). Sequencing input: naive CD8+ T cells sorted from blood. CDR3 DNA sequence: TGTGCCAGCAGCCTACAGGGGGGGTCCTACGAGCAGTACTTC. Translating gives CASSLQGGSYEQYF.